This record covers a single T cell receptor beta chain. The sample originates from a study of cytomegalovirus exposure and HLA in healthy donors. Germline V gene lookup returns CDR1 LNHDA and CDR2 SQIVND (reference sequence). Trimming took off 5 bases at V and 4 bases at J, with 20 bases between the two ends. The CDR3 loop spans 16 amino acids. In the PCR, 60 Vbeta and 13 Jbeta primers were used. Generated by immunoSEQ multiplex PCR, the TCRdb table keeps only in-frame clones and is missing some. The profile covers approximately 200,000 clones, with roughly four fifths appearing a single time and 2.5% to 4% taken by the ten largest.

Sequencing was done on a sample of PBMCs. The V and J genes are TRBV19 and TRBJ2-5; weak D call: TRBD2 (5 bases). The origin of this receptor is a woman aged 25 to 39 in good health and CMV-seropositive. DNA for the CDR3: TGTGCCAGTAGTGGCTATCGGGAAGAGGAAACAGAGACCCAGTACTTC. It encodes CASSGYREEETETQYF.